The 22 T cell receptor beta chains in this list originate from one sample, sequenced in a study of T cells in women clearing cervical HPV infection. Measured with immunoSEQ multiplex PCR; TCRdb has only the in-frame clones, and not every one. This sample carries some 40,000 clones, with around 6.4% going to the ten biggest clones. The sequencing sample was made of blood buffy coat. Source of these receptors: a woman between 18 and 70 years old with a cervical HPV16 infection that either progressed to CIN3+ or cleared (not recorded which).

As regards this clone: Read sequence stops 3 residues before the CDR3 end, and the germline J gene provides the missing end. The chain recombines TRBV28 with TRBJ2-7; perhaps TRBD2 as D (5 bases). The V gene lost 5 bases and the J gene lost 6 bases, with 11 bases spanning the gap. Germline V CDR1 and CDR2: MDHEN, SYDVKM. The CDR3 is made up of 12 amino acids. The CDR3 region is CASSIRGREQYF. The DNA read from the CDR3 is TGTGCCAGCAGTATTAGAGGGCGCGAG.

Comments on this clone: The CDR3 end is not reached by the read, which stops 3 residues before it; the germline J gene fills it in. The genes are TRBV19 and TRBJ1-2; D perhaps matches TRBD1 (5 bases). The CDR3 is 13 amino acids. Trimming shortened V by 6 bases and J by 3 bases, and 11 bases separated the two germline ends. Germline V CDR1 and CDR2: LNHDA, SQIVND (reference sequence). The CDR3 bases that were read are TGTGCCAGTAGGACCGGGGGGTACTATGGC. Its protein is CASRTGGYYG. The CDR3 in full is CASRTGGYYGYTF.

As to this clone: The observed sequence ends 3 residues before the CDR3 terminus, with the missing tail filled in from the germline J gene. The chain employs TRBV6-1 and TRBJ2-3, with D unresolved. The CDR3 is 14 amino acids. Germline V gives CDR1 MNHNS, CDR2 SASEGT. V gave up 1 base and J gave up 0 bases, with 5 bases separating them. CDR3 bases read: TGTGCCAGCAGTGAAGTAGGGAGCACAGATACG. Protein product: CASSEVGSTDT. The whole CDR3 sequence reads CASSEVGSTDTQYF.

As for this clone: The sequence runs out 3 residues before the end of the CDR3; the remainder is reconstructed from the germline J gene. Other DNA variants within this sample encode the same CDR3. J is TRBJ2-1 and V is TRBV5-1, with D possibly being TRBD2 (6 bases). CDR3 length: 14 residues. Looked up from germline, CDR1 is SGHRS and CDR2 is YFSETQ. Trimming pared 3 bases from V and 3 bases from J, leaving 10 bases between. CDR3 DNA, as far as it was read: TGCGCCAGCAGCTCCTCCGGGGGCTACAATGAG. As protein: CASSSSGGYNE. The CDR3 as a whole reads CASSSSGGYNEQFF.

This clone is called medium-sized (0.01 to 0.1%) based on its frequency. With the read ending 3 residues before the CDR3 end, the germline J gene is used to fill in that end. The V and J genes are TRBV19 and TRBJ2-4, with 8 bases aligning to TRBD1. Losses at the gene ends were 3 bases for V and 1 base for J; bases not matched to a gene: 2. This CDR3 contains 15 residues. CDR1 and CDR2 from the germline V gene are LNHDA and SQIVND (reference sequence). Here the CDR3 reads CASSMDRAAKNIQYF. The CDR3 DNA, read in part, is TGTGCCAGTAGTATGGACAGGGCGGCCAAAAACATT.

Comment on this clone: The read finishes 3 residues shy of the CDR3 end, and the germline J gene is used to complete it. This chain links TRBV7-9 with TRBJ1-2, with no clear D. Germline-derived CDR1 and CDR2 are SEHNR and FQNEAQ (reference sequence). CDR3 length: 11 residues. The sequenced CDR3 bases are TGTGCCAGCAGCTTCACAGATACC. This gives the protein CASSFTDT. The entire CDR3 protein reads CASSFTDTYTF.

CDR3 bases read: TGTGCCTTGACAGTCTCTGGAAACACC. Translation gives CALTVSGNT. The entire CDR3 reads CALTVSGNTIYF. The gene calls are TRBV30 and TRBJ1-3; a weak D match, TRBD1 (5 bases). The sequenced fragment ends 3 residues before the CDR3 boundary, so the rest is inferred from the germline J gene. The ends were cut back, 7 bases at V and 0 bases at J, with 7 bases in the middle. CDR1 and CDR2 (germline): GTSNPN, SVGIG (reference sequence). The CDR3 is 12 residues long.

About this clone itself: The read terminates 3 residues ahead of where the CDR3 ends, so the germline J gene completes it. V gene TRBV19 combines with J gene TRBJ2-2; 10 positions agree with TRBD2. Germline CDR1 is LNHDA and CDR2 is SQIVND (reference sequence). This CDR3 is 15 amino acids long. Losses at the gene ends were 5 bases for V and 6 bases for J; bases not matched to a gene: 6. The CDR3 DNA, read in part, is TGTGCCAGTAGTTCGCCGGGACTAGCGCCCGGGGAG. This encodes CASSSPGLAPGE. The entire CDR3 reads CASSSPGLAPGELFF.

In regard to this clone: The read comes to an end 3 residues before the CDR3 does, leaving the germline J gene to fill in the end. V gene TRBV7-6 combines with J gene TRBJ1-5; D gene ambiguous. V lost 4 bases and J 4 bases, leaving 8 bases between the germline ends. The CDR3 length is 13 residues. Looked up from germline, CDR1 is SGHVS and CDR2 is FNYEAQ. CDR3 residues: CASSSSQNQPQHF. The part of the CDR3 DNA that was read is TGTGCCAGCAGCTCGTCCCAGAATCAGCCC.

A remark on this clone: The read ends 3 residues shy of where the CDR3 ends; the end is completed using the germline J gene. The V call is TRBV7-3, the J call TRBJ2-1, with TRBD2 identical over 9 bases. The V and J ends lost 4 bases and 7 bases, in that order; junction bases with no gene match: 17. Germline values: CDR1 SGHTA, CDR2 FQGTGA. This CDR3 has 18 residues. The CDR3 loop is CASSSRAGGVQIGNEQFF. The DNA read from the CDR3 is TGTGCCAGCAGCTCCCGAGCGGGGGGCGTCCAAATAGGGAATGAG.

As for this clone: The read stops 3 residues short of the end of the CDR3; the missing end is completed from the germline J gene. The chain joins TRBV30 to TRBJ1-5, with 10 bases aligning to TRBD1. Looked up from germline, CDR1 is GTSNPN and CDR2 is SVGIG (reference sequence). After removal of 7 bases from V and 4 bases from J, the junction contained 4 bases not matched to a gene. The CDR3 sequence is 13 residues long. CDR3 DNA, as far as it was read: TGTGCCTTGGACAGGGGGAGTAATCAGCCC. Translation: CALDRGSNQP. The entire CDR3 is CALDRGSNQPQHF.

Points on this clone: The read falls 3 residues short of the CDR3 end, and the missing part is taken from the germline J gene. V usage is TRBV2 and J usage is TRBJ2-7; the match to TRBD1 covers 8 bases. This CDR3 region has 17 residues. Germline assignment: CDR1 SNHLY and CDR2 FYNNEI. With V trimmed by 5 bases and J by 0 bases, 12 bases remained unmatched. CDR3 loop: CASSSLQGALYSYEQYF. CDR3 DNA, as far as it was read: TGTGCCAGCAGTTCCCTTCAGGGGGCACTTTACTCCTACGAG.

Concerning this clone itself: The sequenced fragment ends 3 residues before the CDR3 boundary, so the rest is inferred from the germline J gene. The rearrangement joins TRBV7-6 to TRBJ2-1; D gene ambiguous. Germline CDR1 SGHVS, CDR2 FNYEAQ. V was cut by 2 bases and J by 5 bases, with 7 bases left in between. The CDR3 contains 13 residues. This CDR3 is CASSLTHDNEQFF. Incomplete CDR3 DNA: TGTGCCAGCAGCTTAACACACGACAATGAG.

Here the CDR3 reads CASSSDSYNEQFF. The sequenced CDR3 bases are TGTGCCAGCAGCTCGGACAGTTACAATGAG. The V gene is TRBV7-9, the J gene TRBJ2-1; D is possibly TRBD1 (6 bases). The read finishes 3 residues shy of the CDR3 end, and the germline J gene is used to complete it. Between the trimmed V and J ends, which lost 4 bases and 4 bases, there was a span of 8 bases. The CDR3 totals 13 residues. In germline, CDR1 is SEHNR, CDR2 FQNEAQ (reference sequence).

As to this clone: The CDR3 goes on 3 residues after the read ends, and that part is filled in from the germline J gene. The J gene is TRBJ2-7, the V gene TRBV19; 12 nucleotides line up with TRBD2. V trimming: 3 bases; J trimming: 4 bases; junction bases outside the gene matches: 7. In germline, CDR1 is LNHDA, CDR2 SQIVND (reference sequence). This CDR3 has 16 residues. CDR3 amino acids: CASSIRLAGEIYEQYF. Partial CDR3 DNA: TGTGCCAGTAGTATCCGACTAGCGGGAGAAATTTACGAG.

A remark on this clone: The CDR3 end falls 3 residues outside the read, so it is completed with the germline J gene. The chain links TRBV27 to TRBJ2-7; 7 bases are a match to TRBD1. CDR3 length: 16 amino acids. Germline V CDR1 and CDR2: MNHEY, SMNVEV (reference sequence). Trimming took 6 bases from V and 0 from J; bases not matched to a gene: 11. The CDR3 sequence: CASSGVRTGSSYEQYF. The DNA read from the CDR3 is TGTGCCAGCAGCGGGGTCCGGACAGGCAGCTCCTACGAG.

Comments on this clone: Read data end 3 residues before the CDR3 end; the end is taken from the germline J gene. The chain links TRBV20-1 to TRBJ2-4; 10 nucleotides align to TRBD2. The CDR3 is 16 residues long. CDR1 is DFQATT, CDR2 SNEGSKA, per germline (reference sequence). This CDR3 reads CSAHNPSLAGEETQYF. CDR3 DNA, as far as it was read: TGCAGTGCTCACAACCCTTCCCTAGCGGGAGAAGAGACT.

Details on this clone: The read ends 3 residues before the CDR3 terminus; that terminus is restored from the germline J gene. The chain recombines TRBV4-1 with TRBJ2-3; the D gene is possibly TRBD2 (6 bases). Per the germline V gene, CDR1 is MGHRA and CDR2 is YSYEKL. The CDR3 loop spans 15 amino acids. Trimming removed 7 bases at V and 6 bases at J, with 20 bases between. CDR3 DNA (partial): TGCGCCAGCACCACTTCGGGACTGGCCCGGGATACG. Translating gives CASTTSGLARDT. In full, the CDR3 reads CASTTSGLARDTQYF.

Comment on this clone: Read coverage stops 3 residues before the CDR3 terminus; the germline J gene supplies the remainder. The chain couples TRBV2 to TRBJ2-7; the D gene is possibly TRBD1 (6 bases). The V and J ends lost 8 bases and 5 bases respectively, with 19 bases between them. The CDR3 runs 14 residues. Germline CDR1 and CDR2: SNHLY and FYNNEI. CDR3 protein: CASGERQVLDEQYF. The part of the CDR3 DNA that was read is TGTGCCAGCGGGGAACGACAGGTACTAGACGAG. The full variable domain, its missing parts supplied by reference TRBV2 and TRBJ2-7, is EPEVTQTPSHQVTQMGQEVILRCVPISNHLYFYWYRQILGQKVEFLVSFYNNEISEKSEIFDDQFSVERPDGSNFTLKIRSTKLEDSAMYFCASGERQVLDEQYFGPGTRLTVT.

Details on this clone: Read data end 3 residues before the CDR3 end; the end is taken from the germline J gene. The chain combines TRBV6-1 with TRBJ2-7; D might be TRBD1 or TRBD2, each matching 6 bases. In germline, CDR1 is MNHNS, CDR2 SASEGT. This CDR3 is 17 amino acids long. The germline V and J ends were trimmed by 0 bases and 2 bases, with 17 bases remaining between them. The part of the CDR3 DNA that was read is TGTGCCAGCAGTGAAGCGCGCGGGACAACTAAAGCCTACGAG. It is translated as CASSEARGTTKAYE. The CDR3 reads in full as CASSEARGTTKAYEQYF.

A remark on this clone: The read halts 3 residues ahead of the CDR3 end, with the missing end drawn from the germline J gene. The genes are TRBV6-2 or TRBV6-3 and TRBJ2-7; D is perhaps TRBD2 (5 bases). V gave up 7 bases and J gave up 3 bases, with 19 bases separating them. There are 15 residues in the CDR3. Germline loops: CDR1 MNHEY, CDR2 SVGEGT. CDR3 region: CASITGVGAFYEQYF. The part of the CDR3 DNA that was read is TGTGCCAGCATCACCGGGGTGGGTGCGTTCTACGAG.

Concerning this clone itself: With the read ending 3 residues before the CDR3 end, the germline J gene is used to fill in that end. V is TRBV19 and J is TRBJ1-2; D not resolved. The CDR3 covers 12 residues. Germline CDR1 and CDR2: LNHDA and SQIVND (reference sequence). CDR3 amino acids: CASSTSGDDYTF. CDR3 DNA (partial): TGTGCCAGTAGTACCTCCGGGGATGAC.